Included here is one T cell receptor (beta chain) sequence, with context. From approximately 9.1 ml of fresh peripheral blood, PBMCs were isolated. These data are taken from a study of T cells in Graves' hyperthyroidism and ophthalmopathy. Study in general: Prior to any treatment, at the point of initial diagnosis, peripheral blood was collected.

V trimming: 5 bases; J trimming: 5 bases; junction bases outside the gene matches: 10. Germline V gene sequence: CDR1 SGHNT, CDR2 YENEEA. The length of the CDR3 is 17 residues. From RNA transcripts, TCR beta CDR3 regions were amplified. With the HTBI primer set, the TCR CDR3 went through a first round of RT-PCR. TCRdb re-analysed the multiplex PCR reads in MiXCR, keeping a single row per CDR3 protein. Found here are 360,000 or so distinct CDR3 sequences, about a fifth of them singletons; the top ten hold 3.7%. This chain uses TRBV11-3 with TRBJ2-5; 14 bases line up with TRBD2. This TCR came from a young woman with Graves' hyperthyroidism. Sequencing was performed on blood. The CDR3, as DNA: TGTGCCAGCAGCGGTCTTACGACTAGCGGGGGGGCCGAGACCCAGTACTTC. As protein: CASSGLTTSGGAETQYF.